This T cell receptor (beta chain) was captured by sequencing in a study of OX40 agonist ivuxolimab in advanced cancers. Study-level results: Expanded peripheral T-cell antigen specificity went undetermined.

A word on this clone: Its cognate antigen is unknown.

Germline CDR1 is GTSNPN and CDR2 is SVGIG (reference sequence). This CDR3 contains 14 residues. Autoimmune disease history or systemic immunosuppression was exclusionary. Here immunoSEQ multiplex PCR was the method, and the copy in TCRdb shows in-frame clones only, minus some. Of 80,000 or so clones listed, around 81% were seen once; the top ten hold 1.5% to 2%. The chain uses TRBV30 and TRBJ2-5, with D perhaps TRBD1 (5 bases). The end of the DNA aligns better with TRBJ2-7, so the J call may be wrong. The TCR originated in an adult with an advanced solid tumor such as melanoma, head and neck, liver or kidney cancer. Sequenced material: CD4+ or CD8+ T cells sorted from blood, taken in a trial of the OX40 agonist ivuxolimab. In DNA form, the CDR3 reads TGTGCCTGGAACCAGGGTTTCAGCTCCTACGAGCAGTACTTC. Translation: CAWNQGFSSYEQYF.